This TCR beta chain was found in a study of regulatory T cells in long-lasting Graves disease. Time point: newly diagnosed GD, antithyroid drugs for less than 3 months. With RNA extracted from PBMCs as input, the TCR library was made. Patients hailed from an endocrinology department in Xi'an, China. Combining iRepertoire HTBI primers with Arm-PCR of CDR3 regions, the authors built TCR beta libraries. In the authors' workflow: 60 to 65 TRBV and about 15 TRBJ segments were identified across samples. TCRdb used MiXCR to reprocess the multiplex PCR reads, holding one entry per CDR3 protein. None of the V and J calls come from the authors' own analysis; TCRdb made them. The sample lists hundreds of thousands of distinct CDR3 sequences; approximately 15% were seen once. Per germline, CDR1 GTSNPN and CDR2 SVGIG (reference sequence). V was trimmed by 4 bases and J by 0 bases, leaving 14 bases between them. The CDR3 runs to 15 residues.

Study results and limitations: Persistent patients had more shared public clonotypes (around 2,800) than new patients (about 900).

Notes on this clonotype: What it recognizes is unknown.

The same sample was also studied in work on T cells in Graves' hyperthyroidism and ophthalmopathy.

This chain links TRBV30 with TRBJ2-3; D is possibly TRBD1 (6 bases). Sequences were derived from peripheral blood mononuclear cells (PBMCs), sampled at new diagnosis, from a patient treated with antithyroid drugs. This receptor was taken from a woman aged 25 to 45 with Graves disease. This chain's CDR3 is CAWTVGGQSTDTQYF. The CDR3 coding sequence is TGTGCCTGGACCGTCGGCGGACAGAGCACAGATACGCAGTATTTT.